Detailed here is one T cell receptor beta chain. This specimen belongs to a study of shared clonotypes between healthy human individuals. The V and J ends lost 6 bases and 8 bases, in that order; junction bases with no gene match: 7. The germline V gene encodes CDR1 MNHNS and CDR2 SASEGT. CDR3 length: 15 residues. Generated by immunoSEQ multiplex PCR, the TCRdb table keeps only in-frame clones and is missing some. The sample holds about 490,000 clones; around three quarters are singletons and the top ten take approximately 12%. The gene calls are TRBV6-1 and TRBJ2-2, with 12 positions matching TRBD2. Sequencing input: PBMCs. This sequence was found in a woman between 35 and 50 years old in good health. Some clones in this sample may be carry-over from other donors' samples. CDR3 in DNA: TGTGCCAGCAGCCGACTAGCGGGAGTAGCTGGGGAGCTGTTTTTT. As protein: CASSRLAGVAGELFF.